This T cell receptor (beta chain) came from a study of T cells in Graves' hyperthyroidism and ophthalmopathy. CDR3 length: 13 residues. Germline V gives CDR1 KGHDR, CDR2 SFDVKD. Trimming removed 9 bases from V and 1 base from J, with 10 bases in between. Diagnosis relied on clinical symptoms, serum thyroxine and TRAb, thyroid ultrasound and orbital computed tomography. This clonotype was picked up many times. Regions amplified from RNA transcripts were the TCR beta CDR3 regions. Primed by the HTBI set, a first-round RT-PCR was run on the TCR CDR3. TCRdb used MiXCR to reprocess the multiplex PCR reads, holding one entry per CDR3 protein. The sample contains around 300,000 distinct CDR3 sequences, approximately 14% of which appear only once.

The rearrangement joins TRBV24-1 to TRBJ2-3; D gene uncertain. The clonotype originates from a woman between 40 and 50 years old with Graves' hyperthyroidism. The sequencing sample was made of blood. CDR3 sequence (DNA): TGTGCCACCTGGGGTGGAGGCACAGATACGCAGTATTTT. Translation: CATWGGGTDTQYF.